A selection of T cell receptor beta chains follows, all from one sample in a study of response to subunit inactivated influenza vaccine. MiXCR, applied by TCRdb to the RT-PCR reads, yields one record per CDR3 protein. The table lists about 780,000 distinct CDR3 sequences, less than 20% of them singletons. Specimen: PBMCs from blood, collected 4 to 6 days after vaccination. Receptors were obtained from a man between 45 and 60 years old who received an inactivated influenza vaccine. CDR3s include the opening cysteine and the closing phenylalanine or tryptophan. The D gene is left open where the match is weak. Clone size is not always given. Where it is, it says once, few, many or a class for expanded clones.

clone_size j_call d_call v_call cdr3_nt cdr3_aa
few TRBJ2-7 TRBD2 TRBV6-5 TGTGCCAGCAGTTACTCTTGGCCAGCGGGGGGATTCTACGAGCAGTACTTC CASSYSWPAGGFYEQYF
- TRBJ2-1 TRBD2 TRBV29-1 TGCAGCGTTGTTTTCACACCGGGACTAGCGGGAGTATTAAATGAGCAGTTCTTC CSVVFTPGLAGVLNEQFF
many TRBJ1-2 - TRBV15 TGTGCCACCAGCAGGGACAGCTATGGCTACACCTTC CATSRDSYGYTF
- TRBJ2-2 TRBD2 TRBV28 TGTGCCAGCAGCCTGACGGGGAGCGGGATTACCGGGGAGCTGTTTTTT CASSLTGSGITGELFF
- TRBJ2-7 - TRBV28 TGTGCCAGCAGCTGGGGCACTAGGGGATACGAGCAGTACTTC CASSWGTRGYEQYF
- TRBJ2-6 TRBD1 TRBV5-6 TGTGCCAGCAGCATAGGACAGGGAGTATTCTCTGGGGCCAACGTCCTGACTTTC CASSIGQGVFSGANVLTF
- TRBJ2-6 - TRBV11-2 TGTGCCAGCAGCTTAGACAGAACCTACTCTGGGGCCAACGTCCTGACTTTC CASSLDRTYSGANVLTF
- TRBJ1-5 - TRBV29-1 TGCAGCGTTGAACAGGGCATCGGACAGCCCCAGCATTTT CSVEQGIGQPQHF
- TRBJ1-5 - TRBV10-3 TGTGCCATCAGTGAGTCGGGGGGGAACAATCAGCCCCAGCATTTT CAISESGGNNQPQHF
- TRBJ2-2 - TRBV20-1 TGCAGTGCTAGAGTGGGCTACGGGACCGGGGAGCTGTTTTTT CSARVGYGTGELFF
many TRBJ1-5 TRBD1 TRBV28 TGTGCCAGCAGTCCGACACAGGGGGCTTCAAATCAGCCCCAGCATTTT CASSPTQGASNQPQHF
few TRBJ1-5 - TRBV10-3 TGTGCCATCAGTGAGTCGCCAAGACAGCCCCAGCATTTT CAISESPRQPQHF
many TRBJ2-1 TRBD2 TRBV6-5 TGTGCCAGCAGTTACTCGATCCTAGCGGGGGGCCGCTATGACAATGAGCAGTTCTTC CASSYSILAGGRYDNEQFF
once TRBJ2-7 - TRBV6-1 TGTGCCAGCAGCCCCAAGGGGGGGATAACCACCTACGAGCAGTACTTC CASSPKGGITTYEQYF
- TRBJ1-4 - TRBV12-3/TRBV12-4 TGTGCCAGCAGTGTAAACAGGGAAAAACTGTTTTTT CASSVNREKLFF
few TRBJ2-3 - TRBV4-3 TGCGCCAGCAGCCCTCAAGGGGGCGGGGGGACAGATACGCAGTATTTT CASSPQGGGGTDTQYF
few TRBJ2-1 TRBD2 TRBV6-5 TGTGCCAGCAGTTACTCGACTAGCGGGGATTCAGGGCAGTTCTTC CASSYSTSGDSGQFF
- TRBJ1-5 TRBD1 TRBV20-1 TGCAGTGCTCCACGATGGGACAGTAGTAATAGCAATCAGCCCCAGCATTTT CSAPRWDSSNSNQPQHF
few TRBJ2-7 TRBD2 TRBV5-1 TGCGCCAGCAGCTTCGGACTAGCGGGAGGAATGTCCTACGAGCAGTACTTC CASSFGLAGGMSYEQYF
few TRBJ2-7 TRBD1 TRBV10-3 TGTGCCATCAGTGAGCCGGGACAGGGGGTTCTCGAGCAGTACTTC CAISEPGQGVLEQYF
- TRBJ2-5 TRBD1 TRBV7-2 TGTGCCAGCAGCTCAGACAGGGTTGTGGGGGAGACCCAGTACTTC CASSSDRVVGETQYF
few TRBJ2-3 - TRBV29-1 TGCAGCGTTGGAACAGGGGTGGCACTAGCGTTGGCAGATACGCAGTATTTT CSVGTGVALALADTQYF
few TRBJ2-7 TRBD2 TRBV6-1 TGTGCCAGCAGCCTCGTAGCGGGAGGCGGACTCTCCTACGAGCAGTACTTC CASSLVAGGGLSYEQYF
- TRBJ1-6 - TRBV12-3/TRBV12-4 TGTGCCAGCAGTTTAGGTCAGGCAGGGGTTTCACCCCTCCACTTT CASSLGQAGVSPLHF
many TRBJ2-1 - TRBV4-3 TGCGCCAGCAGCCAAGATGGGGTATCCTACAATGAGCAGTTCTTC CASSQDGVSYNEQFF
- TRBJ2-7 TRBD1 TRBV20-1 TGCAGTGCTAGGGAACGGGACAGGGTGTACGAGCAGTACTTC CSARERDRVYEQYF
- TRBJ2-7 TRBD1 TRBV4-2 TGTGCCAGCAGCCCCGGACAGGGAAACTCCTACGAGCAGTACTTC CASSPGQGNSYEQYF
- TRBJ2-5 - TRBV28 TGTGCCAGCAGTTTAGTATCAGTGCGGGAGACCCAGTACTTC CASSLVSVRETQYF
many TRBJ2-5 - TRBV10-3 TGTGCCATCAGTGAGACGGCAGGGAAGCAGACCCAGTACTTC CAISETAGKQTQYF
- TRBJ2-1 - TRBV28 TGTGCCAGCAATCTAGACCGATACAATGAGCAGTTCTTC CASNLDRYNEQFF
- TRBJ1-3 - TRBV7-4 TGTGCCAGCAGCTTAGAAGGGAGCTCTGGAAACACCATATATTTT CASSLEGSSGNTIYF
- TRBJ2-7 - TRBV20-1 TGCAGTGCTAGAGATGTCACTAGTGACTACGAGCAGTACTTC CSARDVTSDYEQYF
few TRBJ1-4 TRBD1 TRBV20-1 TGCAGTGCCCAAGAGAGTGGCAGGGGGCGCGGAAAACTGTTTTTT CSAQESGRGRGKLFF
few TRBJ2-5 - TRBV28 TGTGCCAGCAGTTTATACCCCGGAGGGGAAGAGACCCAGTACTTC CASSLYPGGEETQYF
few TRBJ2-3 - TRBV5-1 TGCGCCAGCAGCTCACCTCAGGTAGATACGCAGTATTTT CASSSPQVDTQYF
- TRBJ2-7 - TRBV28 TGTGCCAGCAGATTAGCGAACAAGGGGTCCTACGAGCAGTACTTC CASRLANKGSYEQYF
- TRBJ2-3 TRBD2 TRBV29-1 TGCAGCGTTGGCGGGAGCTCTACGCAGTATTTT CSVGGSSTQYF
- TRBJ2-7 TRBD2 TRBV28 TGTGCCAGCAGCCCGGTTAGCGGGGGGGCGTACGAGCAGTACTTC CASSPVSGGAYEQYF
many TRBJ2-7 - TRBV12-3/TRBV12-4 TGTGCCAGCAGCTTTACCAGGGACGAGCAGTACTTC CASSFTRDEQYF